The 23 T cell receptor beta chains below were found in one sample sequenced in a study of shared clonotypes between healthy human individuals. Only in-frame clones appear in the TCRdb table, and some are missing; sequencing was by immunoSEQ multiplex PCR. The sample yields roughly 2.5 million clones, about 92% seen once. The sequenced sample was naive CD4+ T cells sorted from blood. Subset: CD45RA+ positively selected. The receptors shown here come from a man aged 18 to 29 in good health.

The genes are TRBV10-3 and TRBJ2-1; 13 bases are shared with TRBD2. V lost 10 bases to trimming and J lost 1 base; unmatched junction nucleotides: 7. This CDR3 has 16 residues. The germline CDR1 and CDR2 sequences are ENHRY and SYGVKD. DNA of the CDR3: TGTGCCAGCCGGACTAGCGGGAGTGAGTCCTACAATGAGCAGTTCTTC. Translated, it gives CASRTSGSESYNEQFF.

The table lists this clone with a count of one. The chain links TRBV5-4 to TRBJ2-3; D unclear. The CDR3 runs to 13 residues. The germline V gene encodes CDR1 SGHNT and CDR2 YYREEE (reference sequence). V shed 4 bases and J shed 4 bases, with 10 bases lying between them. The CDR3 loop reads CASSLPSSDTQYF. Written as DNA, the CDR3 is TGTGCCAGCAGCCTCCCTTCTTCAGATACGCAGTATTTT.

The chain uses TRBV10-3 and TRBJ2-2; tentatively, D is TRBD1 (6 bases). Trimming cost V 6 bases and J 3 bases, with 14 bases left between them. The CDR3 has 15 residues. CDR1 and CDR2 (germline): ENHRY, SYGVKD. Here the CDR3 DNA reads TGTGCCATCAGGACAGGAGGTCCTGACACCGGGGAGCTGTTTTTT. It translates to CAIRTGGPDTGELFF.

The V and J genes are TRBV2 and TRBJ1-1, with no clear D. This CDR3 region has 14 residues. The germline gives CDR1 SNHLY, CDR2 FYNNEI. V was cut by 6 bases and J by 3 bases, with 14 bases left in between. The CDR3 reads CASREETVYTEAFF. The CDR3 DNA reads as TGTGCCAGCAGAGAGGAAACGGTGTACACTGAAGCTTTCTTT.

V gene TRBV25-1 combines with J gene TRBJ2-3; D tentatively reads TRBD1 or TRBD2 (6 bases each). The CDR3 sequence is 17 residues long. Germline V gene lookup returns CDR1 MGHDK and CDR2 SYGVNS. The ends were cut back, 4 bases at V and 4 bases at J, with 21 bases in the middle. CDR3 sequence reads: CASSGRGAALEADTQYF. The CDR3 nucleotides read TGTGCCAGCAGTGGAAGGGGGGCTGCCCTAGAAGCAGATACGCAGTATTTT.

The V call is TRBV11-2, the J call TRBJ2-1, with 10 bases aligning to TRBD2. The CDR3 is made up of 15 amino acids. Losses at the gene ends were 1 base for V and 7 bases for J; bases not matched to a gene: 4. Germline CDR1 is SGHAT and CDR2 is FQNNGV. DNA for the CDR3: TGTGCCAGCAGCTTAGGTACTAGCGGGGCAAATGAGCAGTTCTTC. Protein: CASSLGTSGANEQFF.

The rearrangement uses TRBV6-6 and TRBJ2-7, with 8 bases lining up with TRBD1. Germline trimming cut 5 bases from V and 2 bases from J; bases unmatched to any gene: 5. The CDR3 runs 14 residues. In germline, CDR1 is MNHNY, CDR2 SVGAGI (reference sequence). The CDR3 sequence is CASSHGQGPYEQYF. The CDR3 bases are TGTGCCAGCAGTCACGGACAGGGCCCCTACGAGCAGTACTTC.

The chain employs TRBV19 and TRBJ1-5; a possible D gene is TRBD1 (5 bases). The CDR3 consists of 14 residues. Trimming stripped 3 bases from V and 4 bases from J, with 10 bases between. Germline V lookup: CDR1 LNHDA, CDR2 SQIVND (reference sequence). This CDR3 reads CASSIQTANQPQHF. CDR3 coding DNA: TGTGCCAGTAGTATCCAGACAGCAAATCAGCCCCAGCATTTT.

The chain joins TRBV19 to TRBJ1-3; D not certain. The CDR3 runs to 15 residues. Deletions cut 5 bases from V and 3 bases from J, with 14 bases between. CDR1 is LNHDA, CDR2 SQIVND, per germline (reference sequence). CDR3 sequence reads: CASSQGSYLGNTIYF. The DNA of the CDR3 is TGTGCCAGTAGTCAAGGATCCTATCTTGGAAACACCATATATTTT.

The V call is TRBV28, the J call TRBJ2-7; D perhaps matches TRBD1 (5 bases). The germline gives CDR1 MDHEN, CDR2 SYDVKM. V lost 6 bases to trimming and J lost 2 bases, with 14 bases between them. The CDR3 totals 14 residues. CDR3 amino acids: CASRTDTTTYEQYF. The CDR3, as DNA: TGTGCCAGCAGGACGGACACCACAACCTACGAGCAGTACTTC.

This clone has just one count. V gene TRBV6-5 combines with J gene TRBJ1-1; 11 bases match TRBD1. V trimming: 5 bases; J trimming: 4 bases; junction bases outside the gene matches: 3. This CDR3 is built from 14 residues. Per the germline V gene, CDR1 is MNHEY and CDR2 is SVGAGI. The CDR3 protein is CASSGTGGFTEAFF. The CDR3, as DNA: TGTGCCAGCAGTGGGACAGGGGGTTTCACTGAAGCTTTCTTT.

The chain links TRBV5-1 to TRBJ2-7, with a tentative D call TRBD1 (6 bases). The CDR3 extends over 15 amino acids. V was shortened by 0 bases and J by 6 bases, with 16 bases between the two germline ends. CDR1 is SGHRS, CDR2 YFSETQ, per germline. The CDR3 here is CASSLGGTKQGEQYF. The DNA for the CDR3 is TGCGCCAGCAGCTTGGGAGGGACCAAACAGGGCGAGCAGTACTTC.

The chain is built from TRBV4-3 and TRBJ2-1; the D is unclear. The CDR3 spans 15 residues. Germline V lookup: CDR1 LGHNA, CDR2 YSLEER. V lost 3 bases, J lost 4 bases, and 13 bases lay in between. The CDR3 DNA follows: TGCGCCAGCAGCCAGCGATCTTCTTATTACAATGAGCAGTTCTTC. Its protein is CASSQRSSYYNEQFF.

Worth noting for this clone: Other DNA sequences within the sample encode an identical CDR3. The chain employs TRBV5-1 and TRBJ2-7, with TRBD1 matching 8 bases. V lost 2 bases, J lost 3 bases, and 4 bases stayed unmatched. The CDR3 extends over 14 amino acids. From germline, CDR1 is SGHRS and CDR2 YFSETQ. The CDR3 sequence is CASSFRDRSYEQYF. In nucleotides, the CDR3 is TGCGCCAGCAGCTTTCGGGACAGGAGCTACGAGCAGTACTTC.

The chain employs TRBV2 and TRBJ2-2, with 8 bases identical to TRBD2. The V segment lost 6 bases and the J segment 4 bases; nucleotides outside the gene matches: 7. Germline-derived CDR1 and CDR2 are SNHLY and FYNNEI. This CDR3 is built from 15 residues. CDR3 loop: CASRSLAVSTGELFF. The CDR3 DNA reads as TGTGCCAGCAGATCACTAGCGGTTAGCACCGGGGAGCTGTTTTTT.

The chain carries TRBV4-1 and TRBJ2-7; 7 positions agree with TRBD1. CDR1 is MGHRA, CDR2 YSYEKL, per germline. Trimming took 2 bases from V and 5 from J; bases not matched to a gene: 3. The CDR3 contains 13 residues. The CDR3 DNA is TGCGCCAGCAGCCAACCCGACAGGGACGAGCAGTACTTC. Its translation is CASSQPDRDEQYF.

The chain carries TRBV4-3 and TRBJ2-5, with no clear D. The DNA end lines up better with TRBJ2-7; the J call may be wrong. The germline V gene has CDR1 LGHNA and CDR2 YSLEER. CDR3 length equals 15 residues. Written as DNA, the CDR3 is TGCGCCAGCAGCCCTCGGACGGCTCCATCCTACGAGCAGTACTTC. Amino acids: CASSPRTAPSYEQYF.

The chain joins TRBV11-2 to TRBJ2-2; D may be TRBD2 (5 bases). The germline CDR1 and CDR2 sequences are SGHAT and FQNNGV. This CDR3 spans 16 amino acids. The germline V and J ends were trimmed by 1 base and 4 bases, with 13 bases remaining between them. The chain's CDR3 is CASSLVSARGTGELFF. CDR3 DNA: TGTGCCAGCAGCTTAGTTTCGGCCCGGGGCACCGGGGAGCTGTTTTTT.

The chain joins TRBV11-1 to TRBJ1-1, with D hard to call. The V end lost 4 bases, the J end lost 1 base, and 13 bases lay between the germline ends. The CDR3 loop spans 15 amino acids. Germline V gene sequence: CDR1 SGHAT, CDR2 FQDESV (reference sequence). Written as DNA, the CDR3 is TGTGCCAGCAGCTCCGACTCGTACTCGAACACTGAAGCTTTCTTT. Translation gives CASSSDSYSNTEAFF.

V and J are TRBV4-1 and TRBJ2-1; a weak D match, TRBD1 (6 bases). CDR1 and CDR2 (germline): MGHRA, YSYEKL. V lost 4 bases, J lost 3 bases, and 13 bases lay in between. The CDR3 has 15 amino acids. The CDR3 sequence is CASSLTGQSYNEQFF. CDR3 sequence (DNA): TGCGCCAGCAGCCTAACCGGACAGAGCTACAATGAGCAGTTCTTC.

This chain connects TRBV4-3 to TRBJ2-7; 12 bases fit TRBD2. The CDR3 contains 16 residues. The V gene end was trimmed by 4 bases and the J gene end by 4 bases; junction bases not matched to a gene: 8. From germline, CDR1 is LGHNA and CDR2 YSLEER. The CDR3 region has the DNA TGCGCCAGCAGCCTTGATTTGACTAGCGGGAGTTACGAGCAGTACTTC. This codes for CASSLDLTSGSYEQYF.

The V and J genes are TRBV7-9 and TRBJ1-2; unclear D gene. Germline V lookup: CDR1 SEHNR, CDR2 FQNEAQ (reference sequence). The length of the CDR3 is 18 residues. The V end was cut by 1 base, the J end by 4 bases, with 22 bases between. The CDR3 sequence: CASSLGAGWGPVGYGYTF. CDR3 sequence (DNA): TGTGCCAGCAGCTTAGGTGCAGGATGGGGTCCTGTGGGCTATGGCTACACCTTC. Full variable domain (rest looked up from reference TRBV7-9 and TRBJ1-2): DTGVSQNPRHKITKRGQNVTFRCDPISEHNRLYWYRQTLGQGPEFLTYFQNEAQLEKSRLLSDRFSAERPKGSFSTLEIQRTEQGDSAMYLCASSLGAGWGPVGYGYTFGSGTRLTVV.

This chain joins TRBV10-3 and TRBJ1-6; D gene unclear. Deletions cut 2 bases from V and 7 bases from J, with 12 bases between. CDR1 is ENHRY, CDR2 SYGVKD, per germline. This CDR3 contains 15 residues. DNA of the CDR3: TGTGCCATCAGTGAGCGTCAAACGGACAATTCACCCCTCCACTTT. The encoded protein is CAISERQTDNSPLHF.